One and the same sample provided the 8 T cell receptor beta chains below, sequenced in a study of blood T cell repertoires in COVID-19. Clones were sequenced by immunoSEQ multiplex PCR, and TCRdb holds only the in-frame ones, with some missing. The data show some 200,000 clones, with 75% to 85% seen just once and roughly 13% held by the top ten. The source material was peripheral blood. These receptors all come from a human donor in a cohort sampled during active COVID-19.

V usage is TRBV7-6 and J usage is TRBJ2-7; 7 bases map to TRBD2. The CDR3 length is 17 residues. The V gene end was trimmed by 3 bases and the J gene end by 3 bases; junction bases not matched to a gene: 14. Germline CDR1 and CDR2: SGHVS and FNYEAQ. Here the CDR3 reads CASSFDPNRDYNYEQYF. Written as DNA, the CDR3 is TGTGCCAGCAGCTTCGACCCTAACCGGGACTATAACTACGAGCAGTACTTC.

This rearrangement joins TRBV10-3 to TRBJ2-1; 8 bases fit TRBD2. Trimming cost V 7 bases and J 1 base; bases outside gene matches: 3. The length of the CDR3 is 14 residues. From germline, CDR1 is ENHRY and CDR2 SYGVKD. This CDR3 is CAINAGGSYNEQFF. The CDR3 bases are TGTGCCATCAATGCGGGAGGTTCCTACAATGAGCAGTTCTTC.

The J gene is TRBJ2-2, the V gene TRBV9; 7 nucleotides match TRBD2. CDR1 and CDR2 from the germline V gene are SGDLS and YYNGEE. V lost 4 bases and J lost 4; bases outside the gene matches: 10. This CDR3 comprises 16 residues. CDR3 bases: TGTGCCAGCAGCCCCACGGGGGGAACCGGCACCGGGGAGCTGTTTTTT. The encoded protein is CASSPTGGTGTGELFF.

The gene calls are TRBV6-2 or TRBV6-3 and TRBJ2-3; 14 nucleotides line up with TRBD2. The CDR3 has 20 residues. The V segment lost 2 bases and the J segment 4 bases; nucleotides outside the gene matches: 14. Germline V lookup: CDR1 MNHEY, CDR2 SVGEGT. Written as DNA, the CDR3 is TGTGCCAGCAGTTACGATCTGACTAGCGGGGGGGCTTGGGAGCCAGATACGCAGTATTTT. Encoded protein: CASSYDLTSGGAWEPDTQYF.

The chain employs TRBV19 and TRBJ2-7; maybe TRBD2 (5 bases). The V gene lost 8 bases and the J gene lost 7 bases, with 24 bases spanning the gap. This CDR3 is 15 amino acids long. CDR1 and CDR2 (germline): LNHDA, SQIVND (reference sequence). CDR3 protein: CASRPRGAAMFEQYF. The CDR3 nucleotides are TGTGCCAGTCGACCTCGGGGAGCCGCCATGTTTGAGCAGTACTTC.

In this sample, this clone turned up once. V gene TRBV5-4 combines with J gene TRBJ1-2; no clear D gene. Germline V gene lookup returns CDR1 SGHNT and CDR2 YYREEE (reference sequence). The CDR3 length is 13 residues. The V end was cut by 6 bases, the J end by 4 bases, with 13 bases between. The CDR3 DNA follows: TGTGCCAGCACCGACGCGGGGTTCTATGGCTACACCTTC. Translation: CASTDAGFYGYTF.

The V and J genes are TRBV11-2 and TRBJ2-5, with 7 bases lining up with TRBD2. Germline V lookup: CDR1 SGHAT, CDR2 FQNNGV. The ends lost 4 bases at V and 7 bases at J; junction bases unmatched: 9. The CDR3 has 14 residues. The CDR3 sequence: CASSWGGTRGTQYF. In nucleotides, the CDR3 is TGTGCCAGCAGCTGGGGAGGGACCCGGGGGACCCAGTACTTC.

The chain uses TRBV5-1 and TRBJ2-1; 10 nucleotides match TRBD2. V shed 0 bases, J shed 7 bases, and the junction held 7 bases outside the gene matches. In germline, CDR1 is SGHRS, CDR2 YFSETQ. This CDR3 is built from 16 residues. The DNA for the CDR3 is TGCGCCAGCAGCTTGGCCCCCTCTAGCGGGAGAAATGAGCAGTTCTTC. This gives the protein CASSLAPSSGRNEQFF.